What follows is one T cell receptor beta chain and its context. Its antigen remains unknown. This entry is derived from a study of OX40 agonist ivuxolimab in advanced cancers. On the study more broadly: Dosing consisted of intravenous ivuxolimab at 0.01 to 10 mg/kg every 2 weeks. Participants could have had prior anti-PD-1, anti-PD-L1 or anti-CTLA-4 therapy, and around 40% had some. Of mixed ages from roughly 23 to 80 and averaging about 56 years, the group was about 80% male. Overall study results and limits: The study observed clonal expansion of CD4+ and CD8+ blood T cells by week 6 at 0.1 to 3.0 mg/kg.

The CDR3 length is 13 residues. With 5 bases removed from V and 6 bases from J, the gap between germline ends came to 8 bases. Germline CDR1 LGHNA, CDR2 YSLEER. This table comes from immunoSEQ multiplex PCR, and its TCRdb copy is limited to in-frame clones, with some not included. In the table there are more than 35,000 clones, 86% of which are singletons. This chain connects TRBV4-3 to TRBJ1-6; D call uncertain. The source material was CD4+ or CD8+ T cells sorted from blood, sampled in a trial of the OX40 agonist ivuxolimab. This sequence was found in an adult with an advanced solid tumor such as melanoma, head and neck, liver or kidney cancer. The CDR3 loop reads CASSDRPNSPLHF. The CDR3 DNA follows: TGCGCCAGCAGCGACCGACCTAATTCACCCCTCCACTTT.